This entry features one TCR beta chain sequence. Antigen: not known. The data are from a study of identical twins. Findings and caveats of the study: In monozygotic twins, models underestimated the sharing of out-of-frame TCR alpha. While abundant cord blood beta clonotypes carried fewer insertions, memory repertoires showed no such pattern. Zero-insertion analyses could be partly confounded by invariant MAIT and iNKT cells. Surplus twin overlap in beta out-of-frame sequences was less pronounced.

Germline loops: CDR1 SNHLY, CDR2 FYNNEI. The CDR3 has 12 residues. V was trimmed by 6 bases and J by 3 bases, leaving 9 bases between them. TCRdb itself ran the 5' RACE reads through MiXCR, one entry per CDR3 protein. Here the sample spans around 280,000 distinct CDR3 sequences, more than 6.5% being singletons. These sequences were also reported in another study, on yellow fever vaccine responses in identical twins.

The TCR was taken from a woman aged 18-29 years in good health. The source material was memory (CD45RO+) T cells sorted from blood. V gene TRBV2 combines with J gene TRBJ2-7; a possible D gene is TRBD1 (6 bases). DNA for the CDR3: TGTGCCAGCAGAGCGGACAGCTACGAGCAGTACTTC. Protein product: CASRADSYEQYF.